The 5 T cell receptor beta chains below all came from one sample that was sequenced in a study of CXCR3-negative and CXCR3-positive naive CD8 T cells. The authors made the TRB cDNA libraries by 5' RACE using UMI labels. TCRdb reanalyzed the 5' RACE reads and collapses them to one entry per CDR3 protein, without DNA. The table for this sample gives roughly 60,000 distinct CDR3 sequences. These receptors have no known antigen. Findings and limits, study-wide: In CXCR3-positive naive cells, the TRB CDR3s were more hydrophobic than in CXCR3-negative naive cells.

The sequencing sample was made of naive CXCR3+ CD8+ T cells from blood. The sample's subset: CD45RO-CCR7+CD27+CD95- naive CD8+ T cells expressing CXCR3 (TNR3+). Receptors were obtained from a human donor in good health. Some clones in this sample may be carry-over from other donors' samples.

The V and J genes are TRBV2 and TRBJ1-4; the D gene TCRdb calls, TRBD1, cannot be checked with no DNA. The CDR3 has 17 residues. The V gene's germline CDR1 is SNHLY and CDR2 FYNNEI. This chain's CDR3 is CASRIDRALPRVEKLFF.

CDR3 protein: CASSLGQGPTEQFF. The V gene is TRBV27, the J gene TRBJ2-1; TCRdb proposes TRBD1, but this gene call is untestable without DNA. The germline V gene encodes CDR1 MNHEY and CDR2 SMNVEV (reference sequence). This CDR3 region has 14 residues.

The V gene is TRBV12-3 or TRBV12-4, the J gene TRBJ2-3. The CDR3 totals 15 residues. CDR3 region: CASSLRASTADTQYF.

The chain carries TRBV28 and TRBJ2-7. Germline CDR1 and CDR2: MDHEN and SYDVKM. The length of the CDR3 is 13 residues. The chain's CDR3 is CASRHIGAYEQYF.

The chain's CDR3 is CASGRSYEQYF. This sequence joins TRBV27 and TRBJ2-7. This CDR3 has 11 amino acids. Germline assignment: CDR1 MNHEY and CDR2 SMNVEV (reference sequence).